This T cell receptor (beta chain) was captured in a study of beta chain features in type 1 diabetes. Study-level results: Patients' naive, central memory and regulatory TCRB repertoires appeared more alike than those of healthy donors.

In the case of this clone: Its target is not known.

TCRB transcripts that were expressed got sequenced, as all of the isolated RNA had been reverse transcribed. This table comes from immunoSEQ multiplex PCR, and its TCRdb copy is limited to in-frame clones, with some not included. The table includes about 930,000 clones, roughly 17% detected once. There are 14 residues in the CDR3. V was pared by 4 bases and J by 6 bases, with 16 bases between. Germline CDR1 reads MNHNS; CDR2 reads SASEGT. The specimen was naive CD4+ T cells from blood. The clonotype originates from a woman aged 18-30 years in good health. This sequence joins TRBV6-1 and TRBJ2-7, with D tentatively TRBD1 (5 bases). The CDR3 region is CASSGLLAQGEQYF. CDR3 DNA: TGTGCCAGCAGTGGGCTACTGGCCCAGGGCGAGCAGTACTTC.